Here is one TCR beta chain with its context. Antigen specificity is unknown. These data originate in a study of T cell responses to AZD1222 COVID-19 vaccine. Findings and limits, study-wide: Reports say nearly half of spike-specific TCRs go after unmutated variant regions.

Sequencing used immunoSEQ multiplex PCR; TCRdb keeps in-frame clones, though not all of them. The sample includes approximately 120,000 clones, about 90% of them seen just once. Source: peripheral blood, taken on day 0 of AZD1222 vaccination. This TCR derives from an adult in good health.

CDR3 residues: CASSTRTGRFYEQYF. For the CDR3, the DNA is TGTGCCAGCAGTACGCGGACAGGGAGATTCTACGAGCAGTACTTC. V is TRBV6-2 or TRBV6-3 and J is TRBJ2-7, with 8 bases aligning to TRBD1. The CDR3 is 15 amino acids. Germline CDR1 reads MNHEY; CDR2 reads SVGEGT. Trimming removed 5 bases from V and 3 bases from J; junction bases left unmatched: 9.